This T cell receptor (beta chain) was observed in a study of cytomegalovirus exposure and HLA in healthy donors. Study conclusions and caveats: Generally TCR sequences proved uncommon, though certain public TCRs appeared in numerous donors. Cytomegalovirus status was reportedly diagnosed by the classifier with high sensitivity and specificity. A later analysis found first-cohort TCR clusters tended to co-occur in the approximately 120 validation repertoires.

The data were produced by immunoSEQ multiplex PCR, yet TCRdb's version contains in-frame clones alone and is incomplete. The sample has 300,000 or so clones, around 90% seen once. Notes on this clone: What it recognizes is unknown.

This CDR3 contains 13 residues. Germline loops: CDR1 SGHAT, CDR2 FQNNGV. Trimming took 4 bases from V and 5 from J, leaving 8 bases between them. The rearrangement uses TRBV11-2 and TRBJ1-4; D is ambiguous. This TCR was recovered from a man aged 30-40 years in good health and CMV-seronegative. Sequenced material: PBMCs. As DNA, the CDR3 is TGTGCCAGCAGCTCCGTTCTCAATGAAAAACTGTTTTTT. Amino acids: CASSSVLNEKLFF.